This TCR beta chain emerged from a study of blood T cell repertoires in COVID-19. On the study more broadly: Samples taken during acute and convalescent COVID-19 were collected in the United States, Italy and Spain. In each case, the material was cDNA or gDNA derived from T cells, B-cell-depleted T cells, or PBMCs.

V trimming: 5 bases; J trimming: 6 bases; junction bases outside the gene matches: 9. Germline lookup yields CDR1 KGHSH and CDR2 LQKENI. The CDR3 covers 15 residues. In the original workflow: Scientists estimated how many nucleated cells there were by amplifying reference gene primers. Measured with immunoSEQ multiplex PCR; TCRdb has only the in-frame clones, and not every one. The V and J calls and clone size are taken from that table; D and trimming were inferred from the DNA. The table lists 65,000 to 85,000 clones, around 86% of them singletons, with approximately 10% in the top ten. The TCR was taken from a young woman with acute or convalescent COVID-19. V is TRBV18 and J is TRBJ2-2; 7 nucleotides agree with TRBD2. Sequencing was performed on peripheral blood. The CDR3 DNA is TGTGCCAGCTCATCAAGAACTAGCGTAGCCGGGGAGCTGTTTTTT. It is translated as CASSSRTSVAGELFF.